This entry describes one T cell receptor (beta chain). No cognate antigen has been identified for it. No much larger clone exists at a distance of one base, and base qualities are not known. This record belongs to a study of T cell changes during pregnancy in multiple sclerosis (dated by TCRdb to the late 2010s). As for the study more broadly: The study examined how the T cell repertoire changed over the course of pregnancy in women with multiple sclerosis.

Library preparation employed the immunoSEQ multiplex PCR assay. As stored in TCRdb, this immuneACCESS dataset retains in-frame rearrangements with V and J assigned. A fraction of the clones does not appear; measured against another copy, unresolved V genes explain less than half of the discrepancy, and the remainder lacks a known reason. In this sample the table shows about 100,000 clones, around 90% of which occur a single time. About 2.9% of the sample is held by the ten biggest clonotypes. There are 15 amino acids in the CDR3, from cysteine to phenylalanine inclusive. Only the CDR3 part of the read is kept: 45 bases, read in frame from the first base. The germline V gene encodes CDR1 MDHEN and CDR2 SYDVKM. Trimming costs V 3 bases and J 4 bases, and their ends lie 15 bases apart.

The clonotype originates from a female donor with multiple sclerosis, enrolled in a pregnancy study. Sequencing used peripheral blood, obtained in the second trimester of pregnancy. The chain is assembled from TRBV28 and TRBJ1-2; 6 matching bases give a weak D call of TRBD1. The encoded CDR3 is CASSFTGGAFYGYTF. The nucleotide sequence is TGTGCCAGCAGTTTTACGGGGGGCGCGTTCTATGGCTACACCTTC.